The 5 T cell receptor beta chains presented below share a single source sample, sequenced in a study of OX40 agonist ivuxolimab in advanced cancers. Library creation used the immunoSEQ multiplex PCR assay. In its TCRdb copy, this immuneACCESS table keeps in-frame sequences only and misses some clones. Where compared with another copy, unresolved V genes explain less than half of these, and the others have no known cause. This sample comprises about 73,000 clones, around 85% of them detected only once. The biggest ten clones account for more than 0.65% of the sample. The specimen was CD4+ or CD8+ T cells sorted from blood, collected in a trial of the OX40 agonist ivuxolimab. Receptors originate from an adult with an advanced solid tumor such as melanoma, head and neck, liver or kidney cancer.

The V and J genes are TRBV5-5 and TRBJ1-4, with D tentatively TRBD1 (5 bases). Germline CDR1 reads SGHKS; CDR2 reads YYEKEE (reference sequence). The CDR3 length is 14 residues. V lost 0 bases and J 8 bases, leaving 11 bases between the germline ends. The CDR3 loop reads CASSLGDFGEKLFF. The CDR3 region has the DNA TGTGCCAGCAGCTTGGGGGACTTCGGAGAAAAACTGTTTTTT.

This chain connects TRBV5-4 to TRBJ2-7; D may be TRBD2 (5 bases). Germline CDR1 reads SGHNT; CDR2 reads YYREEE (reference sequence). Between the trimmed V and J ends, which lost 3 bases and 5 bases, there was a span of 18 bases. The CDR3 has 15 residues. In DNA, the CDR3 is TGTGCCAGCAGCTCCAGGACTGGGCTTGAGGACGAGCAGTACTTC. It is translated as CASSSRTGLEDEQYF.

V is TRBV19 and J is TRBJ1-5; no reliable D call. V was pared by 10 bases and J by 5 bases, with 18 bases between. The CDR3 is 14 residues long. Germline CDR1 is LNHDA and CDR2 is SQIVND (reference sequence). The CDR3 nucleotides are TGTGCCACCTGGACTACTCGTGGGGATCAGCCCCAGCATTTT. Its protein product is CATWTTRGDQPQHF. Full variable domain (remainder filled in from reference TRBV19 and TRBJ1-5): DGGITQSPKYLFRKEGQNVTLSCEQNLNHDAMYWYRQDPGQGLRLIYYSQIVNDFQKGDIAEGYSVSREKKESFPLTVTSAQKNPTAFYLCATWTTRGDQPQHFGDGTRLSIL.

The genes are TRBV5-1 and TRBJ1-2, with 10 bases fitting TRBD1. J gave up 3 bases and V 3 bases, and 2 bases lay outside the gene matches. The CDR3 covers 14 residues. CDR1 is SGHRS, CDR2 YFSETQ, per germline. The CDR3 DNA is TGCGCCAGCAGCTCCGGGACAGGGGACTATGGCTACACCTTC. It codes for CASSSGTGDYGYTF.

This sequence joins TRBV30 and TRBJ1-4, with D tentatively TRBD1 (5 bases). This CDR3 comprises 12 residues. Per the germline V gene, CDR1 is GTSNPN and CDR2 is SVGIG (reference sequence). V dropped 4 bases and J dropped 15 bases, with 18 bases sitting between them. Written as DNA, the CDR3 is TGTGCCTGGACCCCCGGCGGTGGGGCTTTGTTTTTT. Translating it yields CAWTPGGGALFF.